These T cell receptor beta chains were read from a single sample in a study of T-cell reconstitution after alpha-beta-depleted transplantation in children. MiXCR, run by TCRdb on the PCR reads, gives a single entry per CDR3 protein. The sample includes about 460,000 distinct CDR3 sequences, about 10% of them seen just once. The specimen comprised PBMCs, sampled before TCRalphabeta/CD19-depleted stem cell transplant. These receptors came from a child aged 2 to 9 with inherited bone marrow failure, due to receive a stem cell transplant. Each CDR3 is given with its conserved first and last residue. D genes are given only for firm matches. Clone size is given for some rows only: seen once, a few or many times, or a class if the clone is expanded.

TRBV5-1,TRBJ1-1,many,NA,CASSVDRPIAMEAFF,TGCGCCAGCAGCGTAGACAGGCCCATAGCTATGGAAGCTTTCTTT
TRBV6-2/TRBV6-3,TRBJ2-7,few,NA,CASSYSYQHLTYEQYF,TGTGCCAGCAGTTACTCGTATCAGCACCTCACCTACGAGCAGTACTTC
TRBV7-2,TRBJ2-7,many,TRBD2,CASSPGGSGTGQYF,TGTGCCAGCAGCCCGGGGGGTAGCGGGACCGGGCAGTACTTC
TRBV5-1,TRBJ2-3,many,NA,CASSPFPTDTQYF,TGCGCCAGCAGCCCCTTCCCCACAGATACGCAGTATTTT
TRBV25-1,TRBJ2-2,NA,NA,CASSEFLLGTAGELFF,TGTGCCAGCAGTGAATTTCTCTTAGGGACTGCCGGGGAGCTGTTTTTT
TRBV12-3/TRBV12-4,TRBJ2-7,NA,NA,CASSLSQGGSEQYF,TGTGCCAGCAGTTTGTCCCAGGGGGGTAGCGAGCAGTACTTC
TRBV6-6,TRBJ1-6,many,NA,CASRARSPLHF,TGTGCCAGCAGGGCCCGATCACCCCTCCACTTT
TRBV20-1,TRBJ2-5,NA,NA,CSAREPGTETQYF,TGCAGTGCTAGGGAACCTGGGACAGAGACCCAGTACTTC
TRBV9,TRBJ2-1,many,TRBD1,CASSVALTTGDYNEQFF,TGTGCCAGCAGCGTAGCCCTTACGACAGGGGACTACAATGAGCAGTTCTTC
TRBV30,TRBJ1-5,many,TRBD1,CAWSGQGADQPQHF,TGTGCCTGGAGTGGACAGGGGGCGGATCAGCCCCAGCATTTT
TRBV20-1,TRBJ2-1,NA,NA,CSARVSGISYNEQFF,TGCAGTGCTAGAGTCTCCGGGATCTCCTACAATGAGCAGTTCTTC
TRBV24-1,TRBJ2-1,many,NA,CATSDPTSFHNEQFF,TGTGCCACCAGTGATCCGACTAGTTTCCACAATGAGCAGTTCTTC
TRBV5-1,TRBJ2-7,many,NA,CASSLFGSTYEQYF,TGCGCCAGCAGCTTGTTCGGGAGCACCTACGAGCAGTACTTC
TRBV28,TRBJ2-3,NA,TRBD2,CASSLAAGLADTQYF,TGTGCCAGCAGTTTAGCGGCGGGACTAGCAGATACGCAGTATTTT
TRBV4-3,TRBJ1-5,many,TRBD1,CASSQDPPSGTGVNQPQHF,TGCGCCAGCAGCCAAGATCCCCCCTCCGGGACAGGGGTCAATCAGCCCCAGCATTTT
TRBV7-7,TRBJ2-1,NA,NA,CASSLAIRPPHNEQFF,TGTGCTAGCAGCTTAGCGATACGTCCCCCACACAATGAGCAGTTCTTC
TRBV5-1,TRBJ1-2,many,NA,CASSPGAVANYGYTF,TGCGCCAGCAGCCCGGGGGCGGTCGCTAACTATGGCTACACCTTC
TRBV20-1,TRBJ2-3,many,NA,CSARGTTSTDTQYF,TGCAGTGCTAGGGGCACTACTAGCACAGATACGCAGTATTTT
TRBV5-1,TRBJ2-5,few,TRBD2,CASSLVAGEVTQYF,TGCGCCAGCAGCTTGGTGGCGGGAGAGGTGACCCAGTACTTC
TRBV4-3,TRBJ2-3,many,TRBD2,CASSYGTSGTDTQYF,TGCGCCAGCAGCTACGGGACTAGCGGGACAGATACGCAGTATTTT
TRBV7-2,TRBJ1-1,NA,NA,CASSFGANTEAFF,TGTGCCAGCAGCTTCGGGGCGAACACTGAAGCTTTCTTT
TRBV28,TRBJ2-4,NA,NA,CASENIAKNIQYF,TGTGCCAGTGAAAATATCGCCAAAAACATTCAGTACTTC
TRBV20-1,TRBJ2-1,many,NA,CSAHLMTRVSGEQFF,TGCAGTGCGCACCTTATGACTAGGGTGTCCGGTGAGCAGTTCTTC
TRBV4-3,TRBJ1-2,many,TRBD1,CASSQFDRADGYTF,TGCGCCAGCAGCCAATTCGACAGGGCCGATGGCTACACCTTC
TRBV6-2/TRBV6-3,TRBJ2-7,many,NA,CASPRGTAVKYEQYF,TGTGCCAGCCCCCGGGGGACTGCCGTGAAGTACGAGCAGTACTTC
TRBV7-8,TRBJ2-2,many,NA,CASGGTDLITGELFF,TGTGCCAGCGGAGGGACGGACCTAATCACCGGGGAGCTGTTTTTT
TRBV19,TRBJ2-7,few,NA,CASLFGQYF,TGTGCCAGTCTCTTCGGGCAGTACTTC
TRBV3-1,TRBJ2-7,many,NA,CASSPRVRTTYEQYF,TGTGCCAGCAGTCCGAGGGTGCGGACGACCTACGAGCAGTACTTC
TRBV25-1,TRBJ2-3,many,TRBD1,CASSVIGTGVADTQYF,TGTGCCAGCAGTGTTATCGGGACAGGGGTGGCAGATACGCAGTATTTT
TRBV4-3,TRBJ2-7,many,NA,CASSLKAVGDSYEQYF,TGCGCCAGCAGCCTAAAGGCGGTGGGGGATTCCTACGAGCAGTACTTC
TRBV20-1,TRBJ1-1,many,NA,CSAPVASEAFF,TGCAGTGCCCCCGTCGCTAGTGAAGCTTTCTTT
TRBV18,TRBJ2-1,many,NA,CASASTNRYNEQFF,TGTGCCAGCGCCTCGACAAACAGGTACAATGAGCAGTTCTTC
TRBV7-9,TRBJ2-7,many,TRBD2,CASSQSRDYDYEQYF,TGTGCCAGCAGCCAGTCAAGGGACTATGATTACGAGCAGTACTTC
TRBV27,TRBJ1-1,few,TRBD1,CASSQSTGSKTEAFF,TGTGCCAGCAGTCAATCGACAGGGTCAAAAACTGAAGCTTTCTTT
TRBV7-2,TRBJ2-2,few,NA,CASSLFAADTGELFF,TGTGCCAGCAGCTTATTTGCGGCCGACACCGGGGAGCTGTTTTTT
TRBV20-1,TRBJ2-1,many,NA,CSARIFYSYNEQFF,TGCAGTGCTAGGATCTTCTACTCCTACAATGAGCAGTTCTTC
TRBV6-2/TRBV6-3,TRBJ1-2,NA,NA,CASSYSTLMDYGYTF,TGTGCCAGCAGTTACTCGACGTTAATGGACTATGGCTACACCTTC